These T cell receptor beta chains were read from a single sample in a study of response to subunit inactivated influenza vaccine. TCRdb analysed the RT-PCR reads with MiXCR anew, one entry per CDR3 protein. The sample consists of over 650,000 distinct CDR3 sequences, less than 20% of them appearing once. Here the sequenced sample was PBMCs from blood, taken roughly 5 days after vaccination. Source of these receptors: a man over 45 who received an inactivated influenza vaccine. CDR3s include the opening cysteine and the closing phenylalanine or tryptophan. D genes are given only for firm matches. A clone size is listed for some rows: how often the clone was seen (once, few, many), or a class if it is expanded.

d_gene: TRBD2; j_gene: TRBJ2-1; v_gene: TRBV12-3/TRBV12-4; abundance: few; CDR3nt: TGTGCCAGCAAGCTGGCTAGCGGGTATGAGCAGTTCTTC; CDR3aa: CASKLASGYEQFF
d_gene: .; j_gene: TRBJ2-5; v_gene: TRBV7-9; abundance: .; CDR3nt: TGTGCCAGCAGCTTAGCGTGGCCTGACCAAGAGACCCAGTACTTC; CDR3aa: CASSLAWPDQETQYF
d_gene: .; j_gene: TRBJ1-5; v_gene: TRBV4-2; abundance: few; CDR3nt: TGTGCCAGCAGCCAAGATCTTGAGGACATCGGGCAGCCCCAGCATTTT; CDR3aa: CASSQDLEDIGQPQHF
d_gene: .; j_gene: TRBJ1-1; v_gene: TRBV9; abundance: few; CDR3nt: TGTGCCAGCAGCGGGACCGGGGGGAGTGAAGCTTTCTTT; CDR3aa: CASSGTGGSEAFF
d_gene: TRBD2; j_gene: TRBJ2-5; v_gene: TRBV20-1; abundance: many; CDR3nt: TGCAGTGCTACCGCCTATAGCCAGCGGGGACAAGAGACCCAGTACTTC; CDR3aa: CSATAYSQRGQETQYF
d_gene: TRBD2; j_gene: TRBJ2-1; v_gene: TRBV2; abundance: few; CDR3nt: TGTGCCAGCAGTGGGACTAGCGGGAGGGCCTACAATGAGCAGTTCTTC; CDR3aa: CASSGTSGRAYNEQFF
d_gene: .; j_gene: TRBJ2-1; v_gene: TRBV7-9; abundance: .; CDR3nt: TGTGCCAGCAGCGATAGCCGTAATAAGAATGAGCAGTTCTTC; CDR3aa: CASSDSRNKNEQFF
d_gene: TRBD1; j_gene: TRBJ2-7; v_gene: TRBV9; abundance: .; CDR3nt: TGTGCCAGCAGCGCGGGGGCCGGGACAGGGGTCCACGAGCAGTACTTC; CDR3aa: CASSAGAGTGVHEQYF
d_gene: .; j_gene: TRBJ1-1; v_gene: TRBV2; abundance: .; CDR3nt: TGTGCCAGCAACAACAGGCGTACACACACTGAAGCTTTCTTT; CDR3aa: CASNNRRTHTEAFF
d_gene: TRBD2; j_gene: TRBJ2-3; v_gene: TRBV20-1; abundance: .; CDR3nt: TGCAGTGCTAGCCCTCCTAGCGGGGGACATACAGATACGCAGTATTTT; CDR3aa: CSASPPSGGHTDTQYF
d_gene: TRBD1; j_gene: TRBJ1-4; v_gene: TRBV9; abundance: .; CDR3nt: TGTGCCAGCAGCACACGGACAGGGGGGACTAATGAAAAACTGTTTTTT; CDR3aa: CASSTRTGGTNEKLFF
d_gene: .; j_gene: TRBJ2-7; v_gene: TRBV5-1; abundance: .; CDR3nt: TGCGCCAGCAGCTTGGGGTCCGTAAACTGGGAGCAGTACTTC; CDR3aa: CASSLGSVNWEQYF
d_gene: TRBD1; j_gene: TRBJ1-2; v_gene: TRBV5-1; abundance: few; CDR3nt: TGCGCCAGCAGCTCCCCATCAGGGGGCACTGGCTACACCTTC; CDR3aa: CASSSPSGGTGYTF
d_gene: .; j_gene: TRBJ2-1; v_gene: TRBV15; abundance: many; CDR3nt: TGTGCCACCAGCAGAGGGTCCTACAATGAGCAGTTCTTC; CDR3aa: CATSRGSYNEQFF
d_gene: TRBD2; j_gene: TRBJ2-5; v_gene: TRBV25-1; abundance: .; CDR3nt: TGTGCCACTAACAAGGGACTAGCGGGAGGATTTCAAGAGACCCAGTACTTC; CDR3aa: CATNKGLAGGFQETQYF
d_gene: .; j_gene: TRBJ2-1; v_gene: TRBV5-1; abundance: few; CDR3nt: TGCGCCAGCAGCTTAGATGAGGGGCGCAATGAGCAGTTCTTC; CDR3aa: CASSLDEGRNEQFF
d_gene: .; j_gene: TRBJ2-4; v_gene: TRBV29-1; abundance: .; CDR3nt: TGCAGCGTTGATCTTCGGCCGGAAGGCATTCAGTACTTC; CDR3aa: CSVDLRPEGIQYF
d_gene: .; j_gene: TRBJ2-7; v_gene: TRBV4-2; abundance: .; CDR3nt: TGTGCCAGCAGCCAAGATGCACACTCCTACGAGCAGTACTTC; CDR3aa: CASSQDAHSYEQYF
d_gene: .; j_gene: TRBJ2-1; v_gene: TRBV7-9; abundance: .; CDR3nt: TGTGCCAGCAGCTTCCCCGACTCCTACAATGAGCAGTTCTTC; CDR3aa: CASSFPDSYNEQFF
d_gene: .; j_gene: TRBJ2-1; v_gene: TRBV9; abundance: .; CDR3nt: TGTGCCAGCAGCGTTGGACCGGGGGTCAATGAGCAGTTCTTC; CDR3aa: CASSVGPGVNEQFF
d_gene: .; j_gene: TRBJ2-1; v_gene: TRBV20-1; abundance: few; CDR3nt: TGCAGTGCTAATAAGTTCCGGGACGGCGAGCAGTTCTTC; CDR3aa: CSANKFRDGEQFF
d_gene: .; j_gene: TRBJ1-6; v_gene: TRBV20-1; abundance: .; CDR3nt: TGCAGTGCTATCCAGGCTAATAATTCACCCCTCCACTTT; CDR3aa: CSAIQANNSPLHF
d_gene: .; j_gene: TRBJ2-5; v_gene: TRBV4-1; abundance: many; CDR3nt: TGCGCCAGCAGCAGACTTTCGGGGACCCAAGAGACCCAGTACTTC; CDR3aa: CASSRLSGTQETQYF
d_gene: .; j_gene: TRBJ2-1; v_gene: TRBV5-5; abundance: .; CDR3nt: TGTGCCAGCAGCTTGACGGGACTCCTCAATGAGCAGTTCTTC; CDR3aa: CASSLTGLLNEQFF
d_gene: .; j_gene: TRBJ2-3; v_gene: TRBV9; abundance: many; CDR3nt: TGTGCCAGCAGCGCCATCACAGATACGCAGTATTTT; CDR3aa: CASSAITDTQYF
d_gene: TRBD1; j_gene: TRBJ2-1; v_gene: TRBV6-2/TRBV6-3; abundance: few; CDR3nt: TGTGCCAGCAGCTGGGACAGGGCTGAGCAGTTCTTC; CDR3aa: CASSWDRAEQFF
d_gene: .; j_gene: TRBJ1-2; v_gene: TRBV3-1; abundance: .; CDR3nt: TGTGCCAGCAGCGAAGGGAGACAGACGAGCGGCTACACCTTC; CDR3aa: CASSEGRQTSGYTF
d_gene: TRBD1; j_gene: TRBJ2-2; v_gene: TRBV12-3/TRBV12-4; abundance: many; CDR3nt: TGTGCCAGCAGCGGACAGGGGGCCTGGGAGCTGTTTTTT; CDR3aa: CASSGQGAWELFF
d_gene: .; j_gene: TRBJ1-2; v_gene: TRBV28; abundance: .; CDR3nt: TGTGCCAGCAGTTTAGGGACCTTTAACTATGGCTACACCTTC; CDR3aa: CASSLGTFNYGYTF
d_gene: .; j_gene: TRBJ1-2; v_gene: TRBV4-1; abundance: few; CDR3nt: TGCGCCAGCAGCCAAGATGTACAGGGTCTTCGTGGCTACACCTTC; CDR3aa: CASSQDVQGLRGYTF
d_gene: .; j_gene: TRBJ2-2; v_gene: TRBV9; abundance: .; CDR3nt: TGTGCCAGCAGCCCAAGTGGGGGAATGGTTACCGGGGAGCTGTTTTTT; CDR3aa: CASSPSGGMVTGELFF
d_gene: TRBD2; j_gene: TRBJ2-7; v_gene: TRBV15; abundance: .; CDR3nt: TGTGCCACCAGCATCGGACTAGCGGGGCTTCTCTCCTACGAGCAGTACTTC; CDR3aa: CATSIGLAGLLSYEQYF
d_gene: TRBD1; j_gene: TRBJ2-7; v_gene: TRBV4-3; abundance: .; CDR3nt: TGCGCCAGCAGCCTCTCTCGCCGGGACAGCGAGCAGTACTTC; CDR3aa: CASSLSRRDSEQYF
d_gene: .; j_gene: TRBJ2-3; v_gene: TRBV20-1; abundance: many; CDR3nt: TGCAGTGCTAGTCTCGCGGTTAGCACAGATACGCAGTATTTT; CDR3aa: CSASLAVSTDTQYF
d_gene: TRBD2; j_gene: TRBJ2-3; v_gene: TRBV20-1; abundance: .; CDR3nt: TGCAGTGCTAGCCGACTAGCGGGGGCCTCCACAGATACGCAGTATTTT; CDR3aa: CSASRLAGASTDTQYF
d_gene: .; j_gene: TRBJ1-4; v_gene: TRBV20-1; abundance: few; CDR3nt: TGCAGTGCCAGTCCAGGGGAGGTAGATGAAAAACTGTTTTTT; CDR3aa: CSASPGEVDEKLFF
d_gene: .; j_gene: TRBJ2-6; v_gene: TRBV20-1; abundance: .; CDR3nt: TGCAGTGCTAGAGAAGCGGGCGGGACTGGGGCCAACGTCCTGACTTTC; CDR3aa: CSAREAGGTGANVLTF
d_gene: .; j_gene: TRBJ2-1; v_gene: TRBV3-1; abundance: few; CDR3nt: TGTGCCAGCTCGAGGGGGGGTCACAATGAGCAGTTCTTC; CDR3aa: CASSRGGHNEQFF
d_gene: .; j_gene: TRBJ1-1; v_gene: TRBV6-2/TRBV6-3; abundance: few; CDR3nt: TGTGCCAGCAGTTGGTACATAGGCACTGAAGCTTTCTTT; CDR3aa: CASSWYIGTEAFF
d_gene: .; j_gene: TRBJ1-5; v_gene: TRBV9; abundance: .; CDR3nt: TGTGCCAGCAGCGTAGGGCAGGGTCGCAATCAGCCCCAGCATTTT; CDR3aa: CASSVGQGRNQPQHF
d_gene: TRBD2; j_gene: TRBJ2-1; v_gene: TRBV20-1; abundance: .; CDR3nt: TGCAGTCCGACCGGGACTAGCGGGAGTGGCTATGAGCAGTTCTTC; CDR3aa: CSPTGTSGSGYEQFF
d_gene: TRBD2; j_gene: TRBJ2-1; v_gene: TRBV15; abundance: .; CDR3nt: TGTGCCACCAGCAGAGGACTAGCAGCTGAGCAGTTCTTC; CDR3aa: CATSRGLAAEQFF
d_gene: TRBD1; j_gene: TRBJ2-1; v_gene: TRBV10-3; abundance: many; CDR3nt: TGTGCCATCAGTGAGTCATCGCCTTGGACAGGGAACTACAATGAGCAGTTCTTC; CDR3aa: CAISESSPWTGNYNEQFF
d_gene: TRBD1; j_gene: TRBJ2-1; v_gene: TRBV9; abundance: few; CDR3nt: TGTGCCAGCAGCGTAGGAACAGGGGGCTGGAATGAGCAGTTCTTC; CDR3aa: CASSVGTGGWNEQFF
d_gene: TRBD2; j_gene: TRBJ2-7; v_gene: TRBV7-2; abundance: few; CDR3nt: TGTGCCAGCAGCTTACTCGGGGGGGAGGGCTACGAGCAGTACTTC; CDR3aa: CASSLLGGEGYEQYF
d_gene: TRBD2; j_gene: TRBJ2-1; v_gene: TRBV5-1; abundance: .; CDR3nt: TGCGCCAGCAGCTTCGATTCGGGGGGGATCTACAATGAGCAGTTCTTC; CDR3aa: CASSFDSGGIYNEQFF
d_gene: .; j_gene: TRBJ2-1; v_gene: TRBV18; abundance: few; CDR3nt: TGTGCCAGCTCACCGGCAGGGCGCAATGAGCAGTTCTTC; CDR3aa: CASSPAGRNEQFF
d_gene: .; j_gene: TRBJ2-7; v_gene: TRBV6-2/TRBV6-3; abundance: once; CDR3nt: TGTGCCAGCAGTTACCGAAAGCCAGCGGATTCCTACGAGCAGTACTTC; CDR3aa: CASSYRKPADSYEQYF
d_gene: .; j_gene: TRBJ2-6; v_gene: TRBV30; abundance: few; CDR3nt: TGTGCCTGGAATTGGCAGTCTGGGGCCAACGTCCTGACTTTC; CDR3aa: CAWNWQSGANVLTF
d_gene: .; j_gene: TRBJ2-3; v_gene: TRBV5-1; abundance: .; CDR3nt: TGCGCCAGCAGCTTGGGGACTGTGGAGGGAGATACGCAGTATTTT; CDR3aa: CASSLGTVEGDTQYF
d_gene: .; j_gene: TRBJ2-5; v_gene: TRBV7-2; abundance: .; CDR3nt: TGTGCCAGCAGCCTGAACGAGGGCGAGACCCAGTACTTC; CDR3aa: CASSLNEGETQYF
d_gene: .; j_gene: TRBJ1-1; v_gene: TRBV7-3; abundance: .; CDR3nt: TGTGCCAGCAGCTTACACCCTCGCACTGAAGCTTTCTTT; CDR3aa: CASSLHPRTEAFF
d_gene: .; j_gene: TRBJ1-6; v_gene: TRBV7-2; abundance: many; CDR3nt: TGTGCCAGCAGCCACCCCCCGTCACCCCTCCACTTT; CDR3aa: CASSHPPSPLHF
d_gene: .; j_gene: TRBJ1-1; v_gene: TRBV29-1; abundance: .; CDR3nt: TGCAGCGTTGACAGGGGAAGGACGTGGAACACTGAAGCTTTCTTT; CDR3aa: CSVDRGRTWNTEAFF
d_gene: .; j_gene: TRBJ1-1; v_gene: TRBV9; abundance: .; CDR3nt: TGTGCCAGCAGCGTAGGCCCAGAAGGCACTGAAGCTTTCTTT; CDR3aa: CASSVGPEGTEAFF
d_gene: .; j_gene: TRBJ2-2; v_gene: TRBV6-2/TRBV6-3; abundance: few; CDR3nt: TGTGCCAGCAGTCACAGGCGACGGGCGAACACCGGGGAGCTGTTTTTT; CDR3aa: CASSHRRRANTGELFF
d_gene: TRBD2; j_gene: TRBJ2-4; v_gene: TRBV27; abundance: .; CDR3nt: TGTGCCAGCAGGCTTACGGGAGGCCCTCCGGGAGTTCAGTACTTC; CDR3aa: CASRLTGGPPGVQYF